This TCR beta chain was identified during a study of OX40 agonist ivuxolimab in advanced cancers. For the study at large: At doses from 0.01 to 10 mg/kg, patients were given intravenous ivuxolimab every 2 weeks. With a range of 23 to 79, age averaged roughly 60 years, and nearly 85% were male. One hepatocellular carcinoma and a couple of cutaneous melanoma patients partially responded. Findings and limits, study-wide: Determination of antigen specificity was not performed for the expanded peripheral T cells.

A remark on this clone: Its antigen is undetermined.

Trimming at V came to 5 bases and at J to 6 bases, leaving 13 bases not matched to a gene. Germline V gives CDR1 MNHEY, CDR2 SMNVEV (reference sequence). CDR3 size: 16 residues. Method: immunoSEQ multiplex PCR; TCRdb's copy keeps in-frame clones and lacks some. The repertoire has some 73,000 clones, about 90% of them found once; the top ten carry 10% to 11%. This TCR was sampled from an adult with an advanced solid tumor such as melanoma, head and neck, liver or kidney cancer. The J gene is TRBJ2-1, the V gene TRBV27, with 7 nucleotides matching TRBD2. Sequencing was performed on CD4+ or CD8+ T cells sorted from blood, taken in a trial of the OX40 agonist ivuxolimab. The CDR3 DNA sequence: TGTGCCAGCAGTGGCGGGAGAAAGGTGGTTCGCAATGAGCAGTTCTTC. Amino acids: CASSGGRKVVRNEQFF.